The next 20 T cell receptor beta chains were all read from a single sample in a study of T cells after yellow fever vaccination. TCRdb reanalysed the 5' RACE reads using MiXCR and keeps one entry per CDR3 protein. The repertoire has around 310,000 distinct CDR3 sequences, around 4% of them found once; the top ten carry about a quarter. The input for sequencing was PBMCs, taken on the day of the yellow fever booster vaccination. The receptors derive from a man between 18 and 29 years old who received the YFV17D yellow fever vaccine.

This clonotype was picked up a small number of times. This chain joins TRBV5-6 and TRBJ1-1, with D unresolved. This CDR3 is 14 amino acids long. V lost 4 bases, J lost 1 base, and 11 bases lay in between. CDR1 is SGHDT and CDR2 is YYEEEE in the germline V gene. CDR3 protein: CASSPPTGNTEAFF. The CDR3, as DNA: TGTGCCAGCAGCCCGCCCACTGGGAACACTGAAGCTTTCTTT.

This clonotype was counted at least ten times. The chain joins TRBV9 to TRBJ2-5; tentatively, D is TRBD2 (7 bases). Germline CDR1 reads SGDLS; CDR2 reads YYNGEE. Trimming stripped 2 bases from V and 6 bases from J, with 14 bases between. This CDR3 spans 14 amino acids. The CDR3 DNA follows: TGTGCCAGCAGCGTCGTCGCGGGGGCGAAGACCCAGTACTTC. It translates to CASSVVAGAKTQYF.

This clonotype was picked up a small number of times. The chain joins TRBV3-1 to TRBJ2-5; D possibly corresponds to TRBD1 (6 bases). The V end lost 0 bases, the J end lost 1 base, and 12 bases lay between the germline ends. Germline lookup yields CDR1 LGHDT and CDR2 YNNKEL (reference sequence). The length of the CDR3 is 16 residues. The chain's CDR3 is CASSQDFDRSQETQYF. The CDR3 DNA reads TGTGCCAGCAGCCAAGATTTTGACAGGTCCCAAGAGACCCAGTACTTC.

The J gene is TRBJ2-2, the V gene TRBV19; the D is unclear. Between the trimmed V and J ends, which lost 5 bases and 1 base, there was a span of 20 bases. This CDR3 contains 18 residues. From germline, CDR1 is LNHDA and CDR2 SQIVND (reference sequence). CDR3 sequence: CASSFLPWALGNTGELFF. The CDR3 bases are TGTGCCAGTAGTTTCCTGCCTTGGGCTCTTGGGAACACCGGGGAGCTGTTTTTT.

This clonotype was detected many times. The gene calls are TRBV9 and TRBJ2-1; 7 bases match TRBD2. CDR1 SGDLS and CDR2 YYNGEE come from the germline V gene. This CDR3 has 15 amino acids. Trimming at V came to 3 bases and at J to 2 bases, leaving 5 bases not matched to a gene. DNA for the CDR3: TGTGCCAGCAGCGCCGGACTAGGAGCCTACAATGAGCAGTTCTTC. Translating it yields CASSAGLGAYNEQFF.

The table lists this clonotype with many counts. This chain uses TRBV6-6 with TRBJ1-2; D uncertain. V was shortened by 5 bases and J by 7 bases, with 5 bases between the two germline ends. This CDR3 spans 10 amino acids. CDR1 and CDR2 (germline): MNHNY, SVGAGI (reference sequence). Here the CDR3 reads CASSAPGYTF. The DNA of the CDR3 is TGTGCCAGCAGTGCCCCTGGCTACACCTTC.

This clonotype was counted at least ten times. The rearrangement uses TRBV20-1 and TRBJ2-1; 9 bases match TRBD2. The germline V gene encodes CDR1 DFQATT and CDR2 SNEGSKA (reference sequence). The CDR3 covers 17 residues. The V and J ends lost 0 bases and 10 bases, in that order; junction bases with no gene match: 16. DNA of the CDR3: TGCAGTGCTAGAGATCCCACCCTACGCGGGGGGGTGAGGGAGCAGTTCTTC. Its protein product is CSARDPTLRGGVREQFF.

A few counts support this clonotype. The genes are TRBV11-2 and TRBJ1-4, with 12 bases fitting TRBD1. CDR1 is SGHAT, CDR2 FQNNGV, per germline. The CDR3 runs to 19 residues. Germline trimming cut 5 bases from V and 8 bases from J; bases unmatched to any gene: 18. CDR3 sequence reads: CASSQDPGQGARMGEKLFF. CDR3 coding DNA: TGTGCCAGCAGCCAGGACCCGGGACAGGGGGCGCGGATGGGGGAAAAACTGTTTTTT.

This clonotype appeared a few times. The V and J genes are TRBV18 and TRBJ2-7; D is undetermined. The CDR3 totals 11 residues. V dropped 3 bases and J dropped 5 bases, with 5 bases sitting between them. The germline V gene encodes CDR1 KGHSH and CDR2 LQKENI. CDR3 loop: CASSPGDEQYF. For the CDR3, the DNA is TGTGCCAGCTCACCCGGCGACGAGCAGTACTTC.

The chain combines TRBV7-8 with TRBJ2-7, with 8 positions matching TRBD1. V was clipped by 4 bases and J by 6 bases; unmatched bases: 5. The CDR3 totals 13 residues. Germline CDR1 reads SGHVS; CDR2 reads FQNEAQ. The DNA of the CDR3 is TGTGCCAGCAGCTACGACAGGGGTCGCGAGCAGTACGTC. As protein: CASSYDRGREQYV.

This clonotype was seen repeatedly, ten times or more. V usage is TRBV28 and J usage is TRBJ2-1; 11 positions match TRBD1. CDR1 MDHEN and CDR2 SYDVKM come from the germline V gene. The trim removed 9 bases at V and 8 bases at J, leaving 3 bases unmatched. The length of the CDR3 is 12 residues. The CDR3 region is CASGQGAHEQFF. The CDR3 coding sequence is TGTGCCAGTGGACAGGGGGCTCATGAGCAGTTCTTC.

This clonotype was detected a few times. This CDR3 is CSVQRGGGTEAFF. The CDR3 DNA reads as TGCAGCGTTCAAAGGGGGGGAGGAACTGAAGCTTTCTTT. The genes are TRBV29-1 and TRBJ1-1, with TRBD1 as a possible D gene (6 bases). This CDR3 has 13 amino acids. Germline V gene sequence: CDR1 SQVTM, CDR2 ANQGSEA. Trimming took off 5 bases at V and 5 bases at J, with 15 bases between the two ends.

This clonotype has ten or more counts. V is TRBV29-1 and J is TRBJ2-1, with 7 bases identical to TRBD2. The V gene's germline CDR1 is SQVTM and CDR2 ANQGSEA. With V trimmed by 6 bases and J by 3 bases, 8 bases remained unmatched. The CDR3 covers 14 residues. The chain's CDR3 is CSVVSLADYNEQFF. The CDR3 DNA is TGCAGCGTCGTTTCTCTAGCGGACTACAATGAGCAGTTCTTC.

This clonotype was observed many times. The J gene is TRBJ2-4, the V gene TRBV7-9; no clear D. Trimming left V 1 base short and J 0 bases short, with 10 bases between. CDR1 and CDR2 from the germline V gene are SEHNR and FQNEAQ (reference sequence). The CDR3 runs 16 residues. CDR3 sequence: CASSLGAALAKNIQYF. DNA for the CDR3: TGTGCCAGCAGCTTAGGGGCCGCATTAGCCAAAAACATTCAGTACTTC.

The genes are TRBV6-5 and TRBJ1-1; tentatively, D is TRBD1 (5 bases). CDR1 MNHEY and CDR2 SVGAGI come from the germline V gene. CDR3 size: 15 residues. Trimming pared 4 bases from V and 6 bases from J, leaving 18 bases between. CDR3 sequence: CASSSLGLSLAEAFF. The CDR3 coding sequence is TGTGCCAGCAGTTCCCTGGGACTCTCTCTCGCTGAAGCTTTCTTT.

This clonotype came up many times. The V gene is TRBV20-1, the J gene TRBJ2-3, with TRBD2 matching 11 bases. V lost 0 bases and J lost 5; bases outside the gene matches: 1. The CDR3 runs 14 residues. Germline CDR1 is DFQATT and CDR2 is SNEGSKA (reference sequence). CDR3 protein: CSARDSGGGDTQYF. CDR3 in DNA: TGCAGTGCTAGAGATAGCGGGGGGGGAGATACGCAGTATTTT.

Ten or more counts support this clonotype. V and J are TRBV4-1 and TRBJ1-2, with D possibly TRBD1 on 6 matching bases. Trimming left V 3 bases short and J 3 bases short, with 17 bases between. The CDR3 covers 16 residues. Germline V lookup: CDR1 MGHRA, CDR2 YSYEKL. DNA of the CDR3: TGCGCCAGCAGCCAGAAGGGGGGCGTGGACGACTATGGCTACACCTTC. As protein: CASSQKGGVDDYGYTF.

The chain recombines TRBV25-1 with TRBJ2-1, with D hard to call. The CDR3 is 15 residues long. V was pared by 6 bases and J by 0 bases, with 12 bases between. Germline V gives CDR1 MGHDK, CDR2 SYGVNS. CDR3 nucleotides: TGTGCCAGCAGCCTTCTGGCGGACTCCTACAATGAGCAGTTCTTC. Translating gives CASSLLADSYNEQFF.

In this sample, this clonotype turned up many times. V is TRBV6-5 and J is TRBJ2-5; D might be TRBD1 (6 bases). The CDR3 has 14 residues. Trimming shortened V by 0 bases and J by 4 bases, and 9 bases separated the two germline ends. CDR1 and CDR2 (germline): MNHEY, SVGAGI. The CDR3 DNA reads TGTGCCAGCAGTTACTCGGGCAGGGGAGAGACCCAGTACTTC. This codes for CASSYSGRGETQYF.

This chain uses TRBV12-3 or TRBV12-4 with TRBJ2-7; TRBD2 might be the D (7 bases). CDR3 length equals 13 residues. V was trimmed by 10 bases and J by 4 bases, leaving 17 bases between them. DNA of the CDR3: TGTGCCACCGGCCGGGGGGCAATGTACGAGCAGTACTTC. Translating it yields CATGRGAMYEQYF.